The clone carrying this T cell receptor beta chain was seen many times. Its specificity is unknown. There are 10 residues in the CDR3. Germline-derived CDR1 and CDR2 are DFQATT and SNEGSKA (reference sequence). As for time point: persistent/refractory GD, antithyroid drugs over 5 years with positive TRAb. Generation of the TCR library employed RNA extracted from PBMCs. Patients came from an endocrinology department in Xi'an, China. This specimen comes from a study of regulatory T cells in long-lasting Graves disease. Study background: Graves' disease counted as persistent after over 5 years of antithyroid drugs with positive TSH receptor antibodies.

Regarding the study as a whole: More public clonotypes were shared by persistent patients (about 2,700) than by new patients (approximately 1,000). Persistent disease was associated with favored TRBV28 usage and with favored use of TRBJ1-2 and TRBJ2-5.

With iRepertoire HTBI primers and Arm-PCR of CDR3 regions, TCR beta libraries were built. TCRdb itself ran the multiplex PCR reads through MiXCR, one entry per CDR3 protein. Here the sample spans some 330,000 distinct CDR3 sequences, roughly 25% being singletons. The chain uses TRBV20-1 and TRBJ1-1; D uncertain. The sequence derives from a woman aged 40-49 years with Graves disease. Sequences were derived from peripheral blood mononuclear cells (PBMCs), sampled when the disease was refractory, from a patient treated with antithyroid drugs. Here the CDR3 reads CSASNTEAFF. CDR3 nucleotide sequence: TGCAGCGCCTCAAACACTGAAGCTTTCTTT.